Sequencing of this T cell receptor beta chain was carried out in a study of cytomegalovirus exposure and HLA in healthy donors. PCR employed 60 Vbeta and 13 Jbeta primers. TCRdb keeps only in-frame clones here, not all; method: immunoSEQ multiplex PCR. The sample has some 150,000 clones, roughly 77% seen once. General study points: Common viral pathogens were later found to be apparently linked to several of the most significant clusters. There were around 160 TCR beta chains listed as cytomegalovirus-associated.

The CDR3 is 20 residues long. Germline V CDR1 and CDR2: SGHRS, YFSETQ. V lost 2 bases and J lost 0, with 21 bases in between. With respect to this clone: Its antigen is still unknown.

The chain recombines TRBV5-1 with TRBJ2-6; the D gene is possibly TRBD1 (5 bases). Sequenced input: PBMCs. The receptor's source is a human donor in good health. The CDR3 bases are TGCGCCAGCAGCTTCCAGGGTCTCCCTACAACTATCTCTGGGGCCAACGTCCTGACTTTC. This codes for CASSFQGLPTTISGANVLTF.